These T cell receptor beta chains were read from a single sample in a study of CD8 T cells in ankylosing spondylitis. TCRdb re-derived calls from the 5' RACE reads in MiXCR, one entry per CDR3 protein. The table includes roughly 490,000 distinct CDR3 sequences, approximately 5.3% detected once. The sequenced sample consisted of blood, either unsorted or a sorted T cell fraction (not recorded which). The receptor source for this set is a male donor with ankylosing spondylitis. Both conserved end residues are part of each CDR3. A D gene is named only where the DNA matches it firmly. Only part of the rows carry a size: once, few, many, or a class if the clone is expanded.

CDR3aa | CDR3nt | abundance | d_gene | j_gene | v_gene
CAIREDSSISPNYGYTF | TGTGCCATCAGAGAGGACAGCTCTATTTCCCCTAACTATGGCTACACCTTC | many | NA | TRBJ1-2 | TRBV10-3
CASSLTGVTYNEQFF | TGCGCCAGCAGCTTGACAGGGGTAACCTACAATGAGCAGTTCTTC | NA | TRBD1 | TRBJ2-1 | TRBV5-1
CTSSLNGGQPQHF | TGTACCAGCAGTTTGAATGGAGGCCAGCCCCAGCATTTT | NA | NA | TRBJ1-5 | TRBV28
CASSLGRVLFF | TGTGCCAGCAGTTTAGGCAGGGTCCTGTTTTTT | many | NA | TRBJ1-4 | TRBV12-3/TRBV12-4
CASSYEVNTEAFF | TGTGCCAGCAGCTACGAAGTCAACACTGAAGCTTTCTTT | many | NA | TRBJ1-1 | TRBV11-2
CSALTGRGTEAFF | TGCAGTGCCTTGACAGGGAGGGGGACTGAAGCTTTCTTT | many | TRBD1 | TRBJ1-1 | TRBV20-1
CSARIPGQGKETQYF | TGCAGTGCTAGGATACCGGGACAGGGGAAAGAGACCCAGTACTTC | many | TRBD1 | TRBJ2-5 | TRBV20-1
CASSLRPADSYEQYF | TGTGCCAGCAGCTTAAGACCAGCGGACTCCTACGAGCAGTACTTC | many | NA | TRBJ2-7 | TRBV7-8
CASSPGVVADTQYF | TGCGCCAGCAGCCCTGGTGTGGTGGCAGATACGCAGTATTTT | many | NA | TRBJ2-3 | TRBV5-1
CASSSEGPGGMNEQFF | TGCGCCAGCAGCTCCGAAGGGCCAGGGGGTATGAATGAGCAGTTCTTC | NA | TRBD1 | TRBJ2-1 | TRBV5-1
CASSAAGTTHSGANVLTF | TGTGCCAGCAGCGCCGCCGGGACAACCCACTCTGGGGCCAACGTCCTGACTTTC | many | NA | TRBJ2-6 | TRBV9
CASSTRTGLYSPLHF | TGTGCCAGCAGCACCCGGACAGGGCTGTATTCACCCCTCCACTTT | NA | TRBD1 | TRBJ1-6 | TRBV5-5
CASSLPLDPYGYTF | TGTGCCAGCAGCTTACCGCTGGACCCATATGGCTACACCTTC | many | NA | TRBJ1-2 | TRBV7-9
CASRQGQLNTEAFF | TGTGCCAGCAGGCAAGGACAGTTGAACACTGAAGCTTTCTTT | many | NA | TRBJ1-1 | TRBV12-3/TRBV12-4
CASSLGGWAYEQYF | TGTGCCAGCAGCTTAGGTGGCTGGGCCTACGAGCAGTACTTC | few | NA | TRBJ2-7 | TRBV7-2
CASSREAGDLQAQYF | TGCGCCAGCAGCCGAGAAGCGGGAGACCTCCAGGCCCAGTACTTC | few | TRBD2 | TRBJ2-5 | TRBV4-1
CASSPEYGNTIYF | TGTGCCAGCAGCCCAGAATATGGAAACACCATATATTTT | few | NA | TRBJ1-3 | TRBV7-2
CASSLTGGEQYF | TGTGCCAGCAGCTTGACAGGGGGCGAGCAGTACTTC | many | TRBD1 | TRBJ2-7 | TRBV7-9
CAISAGLAGGFFYEQYF | TGTGCCATCAGTGCGGGACTAGCGGGCGGATTCTTCTACGAGCAGTACTTC | many | TRBD2 | TRBJ2-7 | TRBV10-3
CSVEGPRAGQETQYF | TGCAGCGTTGAGGGGCCCCGGGCAGGCCAAGAGACCCAGTACTTC | many | NA | TRBJ2-5 | TRBV29-1
CSARTGGNTIYF | TGCAGTGCCAGGACCGGAGGAAACACCATATATTTT | many | NA | TRBJ1-3 | TRBV20-1
CASSYSISNGYTF | TGTGCCAGCAGTTACTCGATATCCAATGGCTACACCTTC | many | NA | TRBJ1-2 | TRBV6-2/TRBV6-3
CASTPGDEKLFF | TGTGCCAGCACCCCAGGGGACGAAAAACTGTTTTTT | NA | NA | TRBJ1-4 | TRBV7-6
CASSRTLISGGLTDTQYF | TGTGCCAGCAGTCGAACCCTCATAAGCGGGGGGCTCACAGATACGCAGTATTTT | NA | TRBD2 | TRBJ2-3 | TRBV2
CSVAENTGELFF | TGCAGCGTTGCCGAGAACACCGGGGAGCTGTTTTTT | many | NA | TRBJ2-2 | TRBV29-1
CASRSGPNQETQYF | TGTGCCAGCAGGAGCGGACCGAACCAAGAGACCCAGTACTTC | few | NA | TRBJ2-5 | TRBV5-5
CSASPRGHGYTF | TGCAGTGCTAGTCCCAGGGGCCATGGCTACACCTTC | many | NA | TRBJ1-2 | TRBV20-1
CASSPLGLAGAYNEQYF | TGCGCCAGCAGCCCATTGGGACTAGCGGGGGCTTACAACGAGCAGTACTTC | many | TRBD2 | TRBJ2-7 | TRBV5-1
CASSGSGDRGHQAFF | TGTGCCAGCAGTGGCTCGGGGGACAGGGGGCATCAAGCTTTCTTT | NA | TRBD1 | TRBJ1-1 | TRBV6-1
CASSQDSSGGEQFF | TGCGCCAGCAGCCAAGATAGTAGCGGGGGAGAGCAGTTCTTC | many | TRBD2 | TRBJ2-1 | TRBV4-3
CASSFGTRIDEQFF | TGTGCCAGCAGCTTTGGGACTAGAATCGATGAGCAGTTCTTC | NA | TRBD2 | TRBJ2-1 | TRBV7-8
CATSREGSLNTEAFF | TGTGCCACCAGCAGAGAGGGCAGTCTGAACACTGAAGCTTTCTTT | many | NA | TRBJ1-1 | TRBV15
CASSRSSSYNSPLHF | TGTGCCAGCAGCCGGAGCAGCTCCTATAATTCACCCCTCCACTTT | few | NA | TRBJ1-6 | TRBV7-2
CASSLDEIRRTEAFF | TGTGCCAGCAGCTTAGATGAGATCAGGAGGACTGAAGCTTTCTTT | many | NA | TRBJ1-1 | TRBV11-2
CASSGQAMVGDTIYF | TGTGCCAGCAGTGGACAGGCGATGGTTGGAGACACCATATATTTT | many | NA | TRBJ1-3 | TRBV2
CSVAGETQYF | TGCAGCGTCGCGGGGGAGACCCAGTACTTC | many | NA | TRBJ2-5 | TRBV29-1
CASRTSGGPIFEQFF | TGTGCCAGCAGGACTAGCGGGGGGCCTATTTTTGAGCAGTTCTTC | many | TRBD2 | TRBJ2-1 | TRBV12-3/TRBV12-4
CASSPPKDTYEQYF | TGTGCCAGCAGCCCACCTAAAGACACCTACGAGCAGTACTTC | many | NA | TRBJ2-7 | TRBV7-9
CASSEDSSSYNEQFF | TGTGCCAGCAGTGAGGACTCTAGCTCCTACAATGAGCAGTTCTTC | many | NA | TRBJ2-1 | TRBV6-1
CASSPHGQEGYTF | TGCGCCAGCAGCCCCCACGGACAGGAAGGCTACACCTTC | many | TRBD1 | TRBJ1-2 | TRBV5-1
CASRIHPRYEQYF | TGTGCCAGCAGAATCCACCCTAGGTACGAGCAGTACTTC | many | NA | TRBJ2-7 | TRBV28
CAISVPLGYEQYF | TGTGCCATCAGTGTGCCTCTTGGCTACGAGCAGTACTTC | many | NA | TRBJ2-7 | TRBV10-3
CASSRFVAGASYNEQFF | TGCGCCAGCAGCCGATTTGTGGCGGGGGCTTCCTACAATGAGCAGTTCTTC | NA | NA | TRBJ2-1 | TRBV4-1
CASSPTGARTSNTGELFF | TGTGCCAGCTCACCTACGGGGGCCCGGACAAGTAACACCGGGGAGCTGTTTTTT | NA | NA | TRBJ2-2 | TRBV18
CSVAGRTTDTQYF | TGCAGCGTAGCGGGGAGGACCACAGATACGCAGTATTTT | many | TRBD2 | TRBJ2-3 | TRBV29-1
CASSFPGGVDGYTF | TGCGCCAGCAGCTTCCCGGGTGGGGTCGATGGCTACACCTTC | many | NA | TRBJ1-2 | TRBV5-1
CASSLESGQLKSPLHF | TGCGCCAGCAGCTTGGAATCGGGACAGTTAAAGTCACCCCTCCACTTT | few | TRBD1 | TRBJ1-6 | TRBV5-1
CASSPYDNSPLHF | TGTGCCAGCAGCCCGTACGATAATTCACCCCTCCACTTT | many | NA | TRBJ1-6 | TRBV7-2
CASSPGQALSTDTQYF | TGCGCCAGCAGCCCCGGACAGGCCCTAAGCACAGATACGCAGTATTTT | many | TRBD1 | TRBJ2-3 | TRBV5-1
CASSVFGTSGGETQYF | TGTGCCAGCAGCGTATTCGGGACTAGCGGGGGTGAGACCCAGTACTTC | few | TRBD2 | TRBJ2-5 | TRBV7-2
CSATTGYNQPQHF | TGCAGTGCTACGACAGGATACAATCAGCCCCAGCATTTT | many | NA | TRBJ1-5 | TRBV20-1
CASSDNRDRVEYEQYF | TGTGCCAGCAGCGATAACAGGGACAGGGTGGAGTACGAGCAGTACTTC | many | TRBD1 | TRBJ2-7 | TRBV9
CASSQVTGTTDTQYF | TGTGCCAGCAGCCAAGTGACAGGTACCACAGATACGCAGTATTTT | many | NA | TRBJ2-3 | TRBV3-1
CAISESAGGNTGELFF | TGTGCCATCAGTGAGTCGGCAGGGGGGAACACCGGGGAGCTGTTTTTT | many | TRBD1 | TRBJ2-2 | TRBV10-3
CASSFTRATYNEQFF | TGCGCCAGCAGCTTTACAAGGGCCACCTACAATGAGCAGTTCTTC | many | NA | TRBJ2-1 | TRBV5-1